Here is one T cell receptor (beta chain) with its context. The source of the sample is a study of T cell changes during pregnancy in multiple sclerosis. Some clones are missing from TCRdb's copy, which holds only in-frame ones; the method was immunoSEQ multiplex PCR. The sample shows around 38,000 clones, roughly 91% of them seen only once. The CDR3 loop spans 15 amino acids. Germline V gives CDR1 PRHDT, CDR2 FYEKMQ (reference sequence). V was clipped by 5 bases and J by 5 bases, with 16 bases between them. The J gene is TRBJ2-1, the V gene TRBV13; TRBD2 might be the D (6 bases). This material consisted of CD8+ T cells from peripheral blood mononuclear cells, taken in the second trimester of pregnancy. This receptor was obtained from a female donor with multiple sclerosis, enrolled in a pregnancy study. The CDR3 sequence is CASSPVLTGDNEQFF. The CDR3 DNA is TGTGCCAGCAGCCCCGTTCTTACGGGGGACAATGAGCAGTTCTTC.